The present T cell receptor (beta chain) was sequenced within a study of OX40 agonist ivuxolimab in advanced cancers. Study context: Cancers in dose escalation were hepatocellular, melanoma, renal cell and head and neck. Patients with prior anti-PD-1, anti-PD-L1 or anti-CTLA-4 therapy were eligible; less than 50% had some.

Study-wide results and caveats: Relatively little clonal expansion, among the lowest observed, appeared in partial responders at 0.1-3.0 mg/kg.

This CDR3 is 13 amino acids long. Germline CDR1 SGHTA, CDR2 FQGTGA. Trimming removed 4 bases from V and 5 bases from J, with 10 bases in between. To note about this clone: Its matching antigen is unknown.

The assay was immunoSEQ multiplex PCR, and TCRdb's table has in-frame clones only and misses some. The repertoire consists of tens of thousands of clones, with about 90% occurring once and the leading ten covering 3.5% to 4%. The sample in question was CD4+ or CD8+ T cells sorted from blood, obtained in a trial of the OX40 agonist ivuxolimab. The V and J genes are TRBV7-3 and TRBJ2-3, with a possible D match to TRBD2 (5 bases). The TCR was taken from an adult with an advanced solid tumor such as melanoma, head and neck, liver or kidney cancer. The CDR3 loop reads CASSSGNGDTQYF. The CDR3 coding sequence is TGTGCCAGCAGCTCCGGGAATGGAGATACGCAGTATTTT.